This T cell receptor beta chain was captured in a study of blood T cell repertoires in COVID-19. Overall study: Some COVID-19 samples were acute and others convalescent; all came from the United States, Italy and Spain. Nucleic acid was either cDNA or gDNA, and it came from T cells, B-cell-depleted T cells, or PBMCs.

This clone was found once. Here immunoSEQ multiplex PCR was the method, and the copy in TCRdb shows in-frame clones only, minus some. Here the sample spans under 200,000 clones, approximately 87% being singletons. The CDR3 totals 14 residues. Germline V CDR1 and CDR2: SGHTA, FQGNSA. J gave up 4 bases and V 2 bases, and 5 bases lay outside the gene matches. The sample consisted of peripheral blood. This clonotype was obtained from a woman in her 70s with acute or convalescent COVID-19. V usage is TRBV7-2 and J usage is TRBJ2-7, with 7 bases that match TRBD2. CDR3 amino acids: CASSLRWGGYEQYF. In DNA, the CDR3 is TGTGCCAGCAGCTTAAGGTGGGGGGGGTACGAGCAGTACTTC. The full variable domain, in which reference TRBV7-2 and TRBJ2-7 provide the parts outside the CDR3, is GAGVSQSPSNKVTEKGKDVELRCDPISGHTALYWYRQSLGQGLEFLIYFQGNSAPDKSGLPSDRFSAERTGGSVSTLTIQRTQQEDSAVYLCASSLRWGGYEQYFGPGTRLTVT.